This TCR beta chain was observed in a study of T cell clonality in common variable immunodeficiency. Notes on the study in general: TCRbeta clonality was increased in CVID versus healthy controls. Common variable immunodeficiency TCR beta sequences reportedly had fewer deletions and N-nucleotide insertions.

The repertoire was sequenced with immunoSEQ multiplex PCR; TCRdb's copy has only in-frame clones and lacks some. The table lists just over 15,000 clones, no singletons, with over 9.5% in the top ten. Turning to this clone: What it binds is unknown.

The source is a human donor with common variable immunodeficiency. Specimen: peripheral blood mononuclear cells.

The CDR3 spells CASTRSGSGNTIYF. The sequenced CDR3 bases are TGTGCCAGTACTCGGTCGGGTTCTGGAAACACC. The chain is built from TRBV19 and TRBJ1-3, with D uncertain. The read terminates 3 residues before the CDR3 end, so the remaining end is supplied by the germline J gene. V lost 7 bases, J lost 1 base, and 11 bases lay in between. The CDR3 sequence is 14 residues long. Per the germline V gene, CDR1 is LNHDA and CDR2 is SQIVND (reference sequence).